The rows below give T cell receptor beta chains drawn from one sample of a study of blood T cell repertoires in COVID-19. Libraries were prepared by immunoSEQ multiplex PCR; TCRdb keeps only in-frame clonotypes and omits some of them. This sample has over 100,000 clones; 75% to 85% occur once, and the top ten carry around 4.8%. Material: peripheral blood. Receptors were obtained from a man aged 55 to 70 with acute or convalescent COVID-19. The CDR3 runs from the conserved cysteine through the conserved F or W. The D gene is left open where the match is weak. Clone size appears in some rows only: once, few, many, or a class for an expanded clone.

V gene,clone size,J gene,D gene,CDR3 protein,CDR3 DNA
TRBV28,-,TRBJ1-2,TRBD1,CASSLGDRFYGYTF,TGTGCCAGCAGTCTTGGGGACAGGTTCTATGGCTACACCTTC
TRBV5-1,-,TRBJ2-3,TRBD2,CASSFMGGRATDTQYF,TGCGCCAGCAGCTTTATGGGCGGGAGAGCCACAGATACGCAGTATTTT
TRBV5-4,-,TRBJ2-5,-,CASSLTIRTGTHQETQYF,TGTGCCAGCAGCTTGACCATTCGTACAGGGACCCATCAAGAGACCCAGTACTTC
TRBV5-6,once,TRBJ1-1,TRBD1,CASSSQGALIAFF,TGTGCCAGCAGCTCCCAGGGGGCGCTTATTGCTTTCTTT
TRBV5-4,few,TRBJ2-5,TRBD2,CASSLLGREGQETQYF,TGTGCCAGCAGCTTACTGGGGCGGGAGGGCCAAGAGACCCAGTACTTC
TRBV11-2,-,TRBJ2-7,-,CASSSAPTSSYEQYF,TGTGCCAGCAGCTCAGCCCCGACAAGCTCCTACGAGCAGTACTTC
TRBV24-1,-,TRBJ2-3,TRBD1,CATSGDRPAQYF,TGTGCCACCAGTGGGGACAGGCCTGCGCAGTATTTT
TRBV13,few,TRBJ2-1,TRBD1,CASSLTGQGFGNEQFF,TGTGCCAGCAGCTTGACCGGACAGGGGTTTGGCAATGAGCAGTTCTTC
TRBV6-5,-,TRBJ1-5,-,CASSYSRADQPQHF,TGTGCCAGCAGTTACTCCAGGGCCGATCAGCCCCAGCATTTT
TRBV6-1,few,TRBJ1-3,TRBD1,CASSVLWTGVGNTIYF,TGTGCCAGCAGTGTACTTTGGACAGGGGTCGGAAACACCATATATTTT
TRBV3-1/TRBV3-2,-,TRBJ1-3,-,CASSPRYRSSGNTIYF,TGTGCCAGCAGCCCCCGCTACCGAAGCTCTGGAAACACCATATATTTT
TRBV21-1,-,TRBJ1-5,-,CASTPGTGFVGQPQHF,TGTGCCAGCACCCCGGGTACAGGGTTCGTAGGTCAGCCCCAGCATTTT
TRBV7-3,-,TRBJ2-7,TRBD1,CASSLNKLPGTGSCYEQYF,TGTGCCAGCAGCTTAAACAAACTTCCCGGGACAGGGTCCTGCTACGAGCAGTACTTC
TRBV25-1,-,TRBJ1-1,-,CATVGGSMNTEAFF,TGTGCCACCGTTGGGGGGTCCATGAACACTGAAGCTTTCTTT
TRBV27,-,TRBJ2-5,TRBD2,CASSRGRSETQYF,TGTGCCAGCAGCCGCGGGAGATCGGAGACCCAGTACTTC
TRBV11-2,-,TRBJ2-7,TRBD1,CASSLERDRVYEQYF,TGTGCCAGCAGCTTAGAAAGGGACAGGGTATACGAGCAGTACTTC
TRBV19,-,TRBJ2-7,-,CASTDAYEQYF,TGTGCCAGTACCGATGCGTACGAGCAGTACTTC
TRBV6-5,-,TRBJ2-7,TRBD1,CASSYPPGQGAHEQYF,TGTGCCAGCAGTTACCCCCCGGGACAGGGGGCCCACGAGCAGTACTTC
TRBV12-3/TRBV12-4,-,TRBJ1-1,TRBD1,CASSGQGNTEAFF,TGTGCCAGCAGCGGACAGGGGAACACTGAAGCTTTCTTT
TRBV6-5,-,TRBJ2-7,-,CASTSKGLGSYEQYF,TGTGCCAGCACCTCCAAGGGGTTGGGGTCCTACGAGCAGTACTTC
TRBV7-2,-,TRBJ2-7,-,CASSLPGIYEQYF,TGTGCCAGCAGCTTACCAGGGATCTACGAGCAGTACTTC
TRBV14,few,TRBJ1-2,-,CASSQAWTTNGYTF,TGTGCCAGCAGCCAAGCTTGGACAACTAATGGCTACACCTTC
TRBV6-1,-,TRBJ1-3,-,CASSEARGTGNTIYF,TGTGCCAGCAGTGAAGCGCGAGGGACTGGAAACACCATATATTTT
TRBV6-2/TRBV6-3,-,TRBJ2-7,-,CASSYSRTKSHEQYF,TGTGCCAGCAGTTACTCGAGGACTAAGTCACACGAGCAGTACTTC
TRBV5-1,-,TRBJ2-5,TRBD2,CASNAAGGYQETQYF,TGCGCCAGCAATGCGGCGGGGGGGTACCAAGAGACCCAGTACTTC
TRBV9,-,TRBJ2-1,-,CASSVGGNQDNEQFF,TGTGCCAGCAGCGTAGGAGGAAATCAAGACAATGAGCAGTTCTTC
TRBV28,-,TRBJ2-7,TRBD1,CASSLLQGAREQYF,TGTGCCAGCAGTTTACTACAGGGGGCACGAGAGCAGTACTTC
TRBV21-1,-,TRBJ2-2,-,CASSKWPAGGTGELFF,TGTGCCAGCAGCAAATGGCCAGCGGGGGGCACCGGGGAGCTGTTTTTT
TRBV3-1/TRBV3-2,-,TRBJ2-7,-,CASSQDPRAAGDYEQYF,TGTGCCAGCAGCCAAGATCCTCGTGCGGCAGGGGACTACGAGCAGTACTTC
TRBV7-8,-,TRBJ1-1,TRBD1,CASSPGTANTEAFF,TGTGCCAGCAGCCCGGGGACAGCGAACACTGAAGCTTTCTTT
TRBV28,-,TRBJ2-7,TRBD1,CASSRGGSPLYEQYF,TGTGCCAGCAGTAGAGGGGGCAGTCCCCTCTACGAGCAGTACTTC
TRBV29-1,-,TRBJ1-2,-,CSATGPFDSNYGYTF,TGCAGCGCAACTGGGCCGTTCGATTCTAACTATGGCTACACCTTC
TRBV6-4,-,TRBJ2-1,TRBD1,CASSVDRSYNEQFF,TGTGCCAGCAGTGTGGACAGGTCCTACAATGAGCAGTTCTTC
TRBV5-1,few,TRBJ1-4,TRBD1,CASSLDGRTGLGDEKLFF,TGCGCCAGCAGCTTGGATGGCAGGACAGGGCTGGGGGATGAAAAACTGTTTTTT
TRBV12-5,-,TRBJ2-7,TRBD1,CASGSLGTEPGEQYF,TGTGCTAGTGGTTCCCTCGGGACAGAGCCGGGAGAGCAGTACTTC
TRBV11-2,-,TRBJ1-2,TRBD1,CASSSPGQGSGGYTF,TGTGCCAGCAGCTCTCCGGGACAGGGATCGGGTGGCTACACCTTC
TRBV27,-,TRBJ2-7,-,CASSLSEPGYEQYF,TGTGCCAGCAGTTTATCGGAGCCAGGGTACGAGCAGTACTTC
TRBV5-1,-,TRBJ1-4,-,CASSLGTPGGEKLFF,TGCGCCAGCAGCTTGGGGACTCCCGGCGGGGAAAAACTGTTTTTT
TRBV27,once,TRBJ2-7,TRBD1,CASSFPGTGGVQQYF,TGTGCCAGCAGTTTTCCGGGGACAGGGGGCGTTCAGCAGTACTTC
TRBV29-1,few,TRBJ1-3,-,CSVDDRDSGNTIYF,TGCAGCGTTGATGACCGGGACTCTGGAAACACCATATATTTT
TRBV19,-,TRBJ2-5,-,CASTGQNKETQYF,TGTGCCAGTACCGGACAGAACAAAGAGACCCAGTACTTC
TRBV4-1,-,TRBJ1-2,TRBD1,CASSQPGQGRYGYTF,TGCGCCAGCAGCCAACCTGGACAGGGCCGATATGGCTACACCTTC
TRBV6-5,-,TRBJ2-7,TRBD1,CASSFGQGGNYEQYF,TGTGCCAGCAGTTTCGGACAGGGCGGGAACTACGAGCAGTACTTC
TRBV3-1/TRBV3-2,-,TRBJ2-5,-,CASSQVLPTQETQYF,TGTGCCAGCAGCCAAGTATTGCCTACCCAAGAGACCCAGTACTTC
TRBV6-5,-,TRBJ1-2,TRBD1,CASSSRTGGQDGYTF,TGTGCCAGCAGTAGTCGGACAGGGGGCCAGGATGGCTACACCTTC
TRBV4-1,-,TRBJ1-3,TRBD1,CASSQAGGTWGNTIYF,TGCGCCAGCAGCCAAGCAGGGGGTACGTGGGGAAACACCATATATTTT
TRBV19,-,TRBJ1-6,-,CASSPQDSYNSPLHF,TGTGCCAGTAGTCCCCAGGACTCCTATAATTCACCCCTCCACTTT
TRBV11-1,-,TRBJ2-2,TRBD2,CASSLAYQGGANTGELFF,TGTGCCAGCAGCTTAGCGTATCAGGGAGGGGCGAACACCGGGGAGCTGTTTTTT